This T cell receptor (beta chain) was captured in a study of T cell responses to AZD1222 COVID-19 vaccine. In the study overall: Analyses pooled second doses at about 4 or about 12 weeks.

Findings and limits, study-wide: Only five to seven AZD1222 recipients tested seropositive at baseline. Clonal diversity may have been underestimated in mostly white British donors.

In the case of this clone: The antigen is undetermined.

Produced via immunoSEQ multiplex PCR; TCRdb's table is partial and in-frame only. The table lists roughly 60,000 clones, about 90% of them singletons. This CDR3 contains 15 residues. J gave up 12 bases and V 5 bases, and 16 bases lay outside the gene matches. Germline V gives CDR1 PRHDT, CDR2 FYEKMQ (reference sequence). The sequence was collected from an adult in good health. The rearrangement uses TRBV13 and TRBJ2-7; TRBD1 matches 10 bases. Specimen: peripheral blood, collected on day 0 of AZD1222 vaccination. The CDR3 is CASSRRDRGGGETYF. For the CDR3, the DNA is TGTGCCAGCAGCAGGCGGGACAGGGGAGGGGGAGAGACGTACTTC. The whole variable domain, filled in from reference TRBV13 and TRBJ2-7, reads AAGVIQSPRHLIKEKRETATLKCYPIPRHDTVYWYQQGPGQDPQFLISFYEKMQSDKGSIPDRFSAQQFSDYHSELNMSSLELGDSALYFCASSRRDRGGGETYFGPGTRLTVT.